The 20 T cell receptor beta chains in this list originate from one sample, sequenced in a study of blood T cell repertoires in COVID-19. The repertoire was sequenced with immunoSEQ multiplex PCR; TCRdb's copy has only in-frame clones and lacks some. The data contain 150,000 to 170,000 clones, 91% of them seen just once; the ten biggest clones take up roughly 0.54%. Sequencing input: peripheral blood. These receptors came from a man in his forties or fifties with acute or convalescent COVID-19.

The CDR3 nucleotides read TGTGCCAGCAGCAGAGGGGGGGCCTCCTACGAGCAGTACTTC. Its translation is CASSRGGASYEQYF. This sequence joins TRBV5-6 and TRBJ2-7, with D perhaps matching TRBD2 (7 bases). Trimming shortened V by 4 bases and J by 0 bases, and 11 bases separated the two germline ends. The CDR3 has 14 amino acids. The germline V gene has CDR1 SGHDT and CDR2 YYEEEE.

In the case of this clone: The same CDR3 can be traced to other DNA sequences in this sample. This chain links TRBV10-3 with TRBJ1-5, with D tentatively TRBD1 (6 bases). CDR3 length: 14 residues. V gave up 3 bases and J gave up 2 bases, with 8 bases separating them. The germline V gene has CDR1 ENHRY and CDR2 SYGVKD. CDR3 in amino acids: CAISEQGGNQPQHF. Written as DNA, the CDR3 is TGTGCCATCAGTGAACAGGGTGGCAATCAGCCCCAGCATTTT.

This chain links TRBV19 with TRBJ2-1; 8 bases are a match to TRBD2. Looked up from germline, CDR1 is LNHDA and CDR2 is SQIVND (reference sequence). J was trimmed by 2 bases and V by 7 bases; bases with no gene match: 4. The CDR3 is made up of 14 amino acids. The CDR3 DNA reads TGTGCCAGTACGATTAGCGGGGCCTACAATGAGCAGTTCTTC. Its protein is CASTISGAYNEQFF.

This chain links TRBV2 with TRBJ2-7; 8 nucleotides line up with TRBD1. The junction had 11 bases not matched to a gene; V was cut back by 7 bases and J by 3 bases. Germline CDR1 and CDR2: SNHLY and FYNNEI. This CDR3 contains 15 residues. The CDR3 DNA reads as TGTGCCAGCACCGATAAATGGACAGGGCACTACGAGCAGTACTTC. It codes for CASTDKWTGHYEQYF.

The chain joins TRBV28 to TRBJ1-6; 10 bases line up with TRBD1. The CDR3 runs to 13 residues. Germline V gene lookup returns CDR1 MDHEN and CDR2 SYDVKM. Trimming cost V 10 bases and J 8 bases; bases outside gene matches: 5. The CDR3 sequence is CATLTGGHSPLHF. In DNA form, the CDR3 reads TGTGCCACTTTGACAGGGGGCCATTCACCCCTCCACTTT.

The V and J genes are TRBV4-3 and TRBJ1-2; D call uncertain. The CDR3 extends over 15 amino acids. V was clipped by 4 bases and J by 3 bases, with 15 bases between them. The germline CDR1 and CDR2 sequences are LGHNA and YSLEER. The CDR3 protein is CASSPSFESYYGYTF. The CDR3 bases are TGCGCCAGCAGCCCTAGTTTTGAGAGCTACTATGGCTACACCTTC.

CDR3 sequence reads: CASSTAGENEQFF. CDR3 coding DNA: TGCGCCAGCAGCACTGCAGGGGAGAATGAGCAGTTCTTC. This chain uses TRBV5-1 with TRBJ2-1, with D possibly TRBD1 on 6 matching bases. The germline CDR1 and CDR2 sequences are SGHRS and YFSETQ. Trimming took 4 bases from V and 7 from J, leaving 12 bases between them. The CDR3 runs to 13 residues. Combining the CDR3 with reference TRBV5-1 and TRBJ2-1 gives the whole variable domain KAGVTQTPRYLIKTRGQQVTLSCSPISGHRSVSWYQQTPGQGLQFLFEYFSETQRNKGNFPGRFSGRQFSNSRSEMNVSTLELGDSALYLCASSTAGENEQFFGPGTRLTVL.

The rearrangement joins TRBV7-3 to TRBJ2-2; tentatively, D is TRBD1 (6 bases). The V gene lost 5 bases and the J gene lost 6 bases, with 22 bases spanning the gap. Germline CDR1 SGHTA, CDR2 FQGTGA. This CDR3 spans 17 amino acids. For the CDR3, the DNA is TGTGCCAGCAGCATACAAGGGGGTCTTCAGCGCGCCGGGGAGCTGTTTTTT. Translating gives CASSIQGGLQRAGELFF.

This clone has a single count. The chain joins TRBV27 to TRBJ1-1; 7 bases are a match to TRBD1. CDR3 size: 13 residues. Germline values: CDR1 MNHEY, CDR2 SMNVEV (reference sequence). V dropped 5 bases and J dropped 6; count of bases not matched to a gene: 6. The CDR3 protein is CASSVRQGPEAFF. CDR3 nucleotides: TGTGCCAGCAGTGTCCGACAGGGTCCTGAAGCTTTCTTT.

The rearrangement links TRBV3-1 (or the pseudogene TRBV3-2) to TRBJ1-4; TRBD1 might be the D (5 bases). Germline V gene data show CDR1 as LGHDT and CDR2 as YNNKEL (reference sequence). Trimming stripped 4 bases from V and 4 bases from J, with 13 bases between. The CDR3 sequence is 15 residues long. CDR3: CASSPFRTFNEKLFF. The DNA of the CDR3 is TGTGCCAGCAGCCCGTTCCGGACATTTAATGAAAAACTGTTTTTT.

This rearrangement joins TRBV6-1 to TRBJ2-3; maybe TRBD1 (5 bases). The CDR3 has 13 residues. Trimming stripped 1 base from V and 11 bases from J, with 13 bases between. Germline CDR1 is MNHNS and CDR2 is SASEGT. CDR3 sequence reads: CASSEGTATGQYF. DNA of the CDR3: TGTGCCAGCAGTGAAGGGACCGCCACAGGGCAGTATTTT.

This chain joins TRBV11-2 and TRBJ2-3; 8 nucleotides align to TRBD2. Germline lookup yields CDR1 SGHAT and CDR2 FQNNGV. The CDR3 runs 14 residues. J lost 6 bases, V lost 5 bases, and 7 bases had no gene match. CDR3 loop: CASSPGLGDDTQYF. The CDR3 nucleotides read TGTGCCAGCAGCCCGGGACTAGGAGACGATACGCAGTATTTT. The full variable domain, with the rest looked up from reference TRBV11-2 and TRBJ2-3, is EAGVAQSPRYKIIEKRQSVAFWCNPISGHATLYWYQQILGQGPKLLIQFQNNGVVDDSQLPKDRFSAERLKGVDSTLKIQPAKLEDSAVYLCASSPGLGDDTQYFGPGTRLTVL.

The chain is built from TRBV19 and TRBJ1-5; 7 bases align to TRBD1. In germline, CDR1 is LNHDA, CDR2 SQIVND (reference sequence). V lost 7 bases, J lost 6 bases, and 6 bases stayed unmatched. This CDR3 region has 13 residues. This CDR3 reads CASNDRETQPQHF. The CDR3 DNA reads TGTGCCAGTAACGACAGGGAAACTCAGCCCCAGCATTTT.

The chain combines TRBV28 with TRBJ1-1; D possibly corresponds to TRBD1 (5 bases). The CDR3 spans 13 residues. Deletions cut 6 bases from V and 4 bases from J, with 12 bases between. CDR1 MDHEN and CDR2 SYDVKM come from the germline V gene. The CDR3: CASRKGESTEAFF. The DNA of the CDR3 is TGTGCCAGCAGAAAAGGGGAATCCACTGAAGCTTTCTTT. The variable domain in full, with the rest retrieved from reference TRBV28 and TRBJ1-1, is DVKVTQSSRYLVKRTGEKVFLECVQDMDHENMFWYRQDPGLGLRLIYFSYDVKMKEKGDIPEGYSVSREKKERFSLILESASTNQTSMYLCASRKGESTEAFFGQGTRLTVV.

The gene calls are TRBV4-3 and TRBJ1-2; D ambiguous. The CDR3 contains 15 residues. CDR1 and CDR2 from the germline V gene are LGHNA and YSLEER. Between the trimmed V and J ends, which lost 0 bases and 2 bases, there was a span of 10 bases. The CDR3: CASSQETQRNYGYTF. The CDR3 nucleotides read TGCGCCAGCAGCCAAGAGACGCAGAGGAACTATGGCTACACCTTC.

The rearrangement joins TRBV28 to TRBJ2-2; D is unclear. V shed 3 bases and J shed 7 bases, with 3 bases lying between them. Germline assignment: CDR1 MDHEN and CDR2 SYDVKM. The CDR3 runs to 11 residues. This CDR3 reads CASSFGGELFF. As DNA, the CDR3 is TGTGCCAGCAGTTTCGGCGGGGAGCTGTTTTTT.

This chain links TRBV7-9 with TRBJ1-2; D may be TRBD1 (6 bases). Germline CDR1 and CDR2: SEHNR and FQNEAQ (reference sequence). The CDR3 has 12 amino acids. V shed 4 bases and J shed 13 bases, with 16 bases lying between them. For the CDR3, the DNA is TGTGCCAGCAGCTCTGAGGACAGCCGGGGCACCTTC. Translating it yields CASSSEDSRGTF.

The V and J genes are TRBV27 and TRBJ1-1; maybe TRBD1 (6 bases). CDR3 length equals 16 residues. The ends were cut back, 5 bases at V and 4 bases at J, with 20 bases in the middle. Germline V CDR1 and CDR2: MNHEY, SMNVEV (reference sequence). The CDR3 spells CASSLIPRGASTEAFF. The CDR3 bases are TGTGCCAGCAGTCTCATCCCCAGGGGTGCCAGCACTGAAGCTTTCTTT.

The gene calls are TRBV5-8 and TRBJ1-6; D gene uncertain. Per germline, CDR1 SGHTS and CDR2 YDEGEE. Trimming cost V 2 bases and J 8 bases, with 5 bases left between them. This CDR3 spans 12 amino acids. The chain's CDR3 is CASSLLYSPLHF. The CDR3 DNA is TGTGCCAGCAGCTTACTGTATTCACCCCTCCACTTT.

The chain links TRBV3-1 (or the pseudogene TRBV3-2) to TRBJ2-5; 8 bases are a match to TRBD1. CDR1 is LGHDT, CDR2 YNNKEL, per germline (reference sequence). Germline trimming cut 1 base from V and 4 bases from J; bases unmatched to any gene: 2. CDR3 size: 14 residues. CDR3 coding DNA: TGTGCCAGCAGCCAAGGACAGGGGTTAGAGACCCAGTACTTC. Residues: CASSQGQGLETQYF.